This T cell receptor (beta chain) was recovered during a study of monozygotic twins with inflammatory bowel disease. Reanalyzing the 5' RACE reads, TCRdb keeps one entry per CDR3 protein, without DNA. The ten top clones account for over 2.5%, within a sample of fewer than 200,000 distinct CDR3 sequences. The sequence was obtained from a human donor with ulcerative colitis or Crohn's disease, or a healthy co-twin of an affected twin (not recorded which). Material for sequencing was blood.

The CDR3 reads CASSSPPKEEQFF. The chain has TRBV5-1 and TRBJ2-1. The CDR3 is made up of 13 amino acids. Looked up from germline, CDR1 is SGHRS and CDR2 is YFSETQ.